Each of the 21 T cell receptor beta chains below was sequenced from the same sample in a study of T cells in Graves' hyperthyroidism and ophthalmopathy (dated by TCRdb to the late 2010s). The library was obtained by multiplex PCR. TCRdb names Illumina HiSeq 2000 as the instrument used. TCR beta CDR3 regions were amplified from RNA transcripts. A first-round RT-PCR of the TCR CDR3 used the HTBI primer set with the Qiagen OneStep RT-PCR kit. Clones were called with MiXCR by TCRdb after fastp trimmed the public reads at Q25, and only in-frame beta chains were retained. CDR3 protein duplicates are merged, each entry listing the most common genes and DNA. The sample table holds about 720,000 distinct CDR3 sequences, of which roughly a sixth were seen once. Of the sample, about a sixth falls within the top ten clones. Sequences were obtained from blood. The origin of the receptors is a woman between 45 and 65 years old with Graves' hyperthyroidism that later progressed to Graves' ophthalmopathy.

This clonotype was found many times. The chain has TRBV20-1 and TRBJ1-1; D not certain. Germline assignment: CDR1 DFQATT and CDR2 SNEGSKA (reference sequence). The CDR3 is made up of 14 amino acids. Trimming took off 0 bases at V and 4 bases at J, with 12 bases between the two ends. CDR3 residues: CSARDQSGVTEAFF. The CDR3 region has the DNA TGCAGTGCTAGAGACCAATCTGGTGTCACTGAAGCTTTCTTT.

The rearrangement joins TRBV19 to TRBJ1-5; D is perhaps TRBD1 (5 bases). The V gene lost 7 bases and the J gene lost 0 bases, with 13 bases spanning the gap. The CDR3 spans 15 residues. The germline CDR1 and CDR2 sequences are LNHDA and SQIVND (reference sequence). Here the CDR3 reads CASTLPGDSNQPQHF. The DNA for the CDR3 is TGTGCCAGTACCCTCCCGGGGGATAGCAATCAGCCCCAGCATTTT. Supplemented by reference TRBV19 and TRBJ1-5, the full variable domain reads DGGITQSPKYLFRKEGQNVTLSCEQNLNHDAMYWYRQDPGQGLRLIYYSQIVNDFQKGDIAEGYSVSREKKESFPLTVTSAQKNPTAFYLCASTLPGDSNQPQHFGDGTRLSIL.

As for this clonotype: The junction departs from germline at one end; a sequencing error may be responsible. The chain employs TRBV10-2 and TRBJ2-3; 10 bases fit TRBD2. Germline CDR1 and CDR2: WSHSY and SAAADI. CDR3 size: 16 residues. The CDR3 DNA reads TGCGCCGGCAGGCGGGGACTAGCGTCCTACACAGATACGCAGTATTTT. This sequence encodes CAGRRGLASYTDTQYF.

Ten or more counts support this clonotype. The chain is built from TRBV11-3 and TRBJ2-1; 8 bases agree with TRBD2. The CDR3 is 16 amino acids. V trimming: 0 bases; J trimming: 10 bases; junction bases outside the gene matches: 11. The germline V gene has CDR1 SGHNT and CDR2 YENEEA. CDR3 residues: CASSLEGTRGTGEQFF. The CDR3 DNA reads TGTGCCAGCAGCTTAGAAGGGACTAGAGGAACAGGGGAGCAGTTCTTC.

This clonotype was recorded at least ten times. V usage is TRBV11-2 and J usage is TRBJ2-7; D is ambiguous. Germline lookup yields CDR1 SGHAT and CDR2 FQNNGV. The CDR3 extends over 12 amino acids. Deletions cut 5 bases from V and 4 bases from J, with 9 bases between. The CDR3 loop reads CASSPISYEQYF. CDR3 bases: TGTGCCAGCAGCCCTATCAGTTACGAGCAGTACTTC. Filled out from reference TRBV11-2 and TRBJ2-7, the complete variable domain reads EAGVAQSPRYKIIEKRQSVAFWCNPISGHATLYWYQQILGQGPKLLIQFQNNGVVDDSQLPKDRFSAERLKGVDSTLKIQPAKLEDSAVYLCASSPISYEQYFGPGTRLTVT.

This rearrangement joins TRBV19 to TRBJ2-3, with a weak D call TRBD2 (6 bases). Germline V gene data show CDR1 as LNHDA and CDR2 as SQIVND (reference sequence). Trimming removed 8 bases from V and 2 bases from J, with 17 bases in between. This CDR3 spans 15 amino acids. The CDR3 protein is CASEQGSGHTDTQYF. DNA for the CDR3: TGTGCCAGTGAGCAAGGTAGCGGCCACACAGATACGCAGTATTTT.

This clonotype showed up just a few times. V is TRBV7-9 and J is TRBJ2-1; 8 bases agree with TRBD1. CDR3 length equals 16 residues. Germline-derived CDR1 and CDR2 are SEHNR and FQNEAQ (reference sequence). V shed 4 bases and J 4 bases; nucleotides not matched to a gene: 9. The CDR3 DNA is TGTGCCAGCAGCTCGGGGACAGGTTTTTGGTACAATGAGCAGTTCTTC. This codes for CASSSGTGFWYNEQFF.

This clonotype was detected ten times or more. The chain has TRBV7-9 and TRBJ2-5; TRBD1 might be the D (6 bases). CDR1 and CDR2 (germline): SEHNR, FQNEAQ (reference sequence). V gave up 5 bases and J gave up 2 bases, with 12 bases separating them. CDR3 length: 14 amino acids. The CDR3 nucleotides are TGTGCCAGCAGCACCGACAGGCTTCAAGAGACCCAGTACTTC. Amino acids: CASSTDRLQETQYF.

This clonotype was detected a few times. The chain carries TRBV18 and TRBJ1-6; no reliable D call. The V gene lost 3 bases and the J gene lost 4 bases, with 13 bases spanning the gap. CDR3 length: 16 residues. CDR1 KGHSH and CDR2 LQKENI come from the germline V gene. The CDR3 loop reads CASSPRDGDYNSPLHF. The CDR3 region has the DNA TGTGCCAGCTCACCGCGAGACGGTGATTATAATTCACCCCTCCACTTT.

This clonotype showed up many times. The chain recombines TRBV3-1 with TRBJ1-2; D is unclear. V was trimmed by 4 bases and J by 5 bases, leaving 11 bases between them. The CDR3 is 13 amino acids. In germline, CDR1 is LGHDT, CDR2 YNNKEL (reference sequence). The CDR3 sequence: CASSPGGLYGYTF. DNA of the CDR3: TGTGCCAGCAGCCCAGGAGGTTTGTATGGCTACACCTTC.

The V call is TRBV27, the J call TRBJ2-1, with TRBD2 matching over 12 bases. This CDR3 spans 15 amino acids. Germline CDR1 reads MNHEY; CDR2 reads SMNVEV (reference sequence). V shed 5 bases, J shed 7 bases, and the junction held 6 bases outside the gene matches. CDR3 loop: CASSGLTSGGNEQFF. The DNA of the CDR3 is TGTGCCAGCAGTGGGTTGACTAGCGGGGGAAATGAGCAGTTCTTC.

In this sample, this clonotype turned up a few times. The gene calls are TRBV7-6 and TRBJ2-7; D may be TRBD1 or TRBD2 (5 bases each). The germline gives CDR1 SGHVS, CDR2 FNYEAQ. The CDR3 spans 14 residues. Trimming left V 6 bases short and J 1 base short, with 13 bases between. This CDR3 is CASRPGTGSYEQYF. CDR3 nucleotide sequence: TGTGCCAGCAGGCCCGGGACGGGATCCTACGAGCAGTACTTC.

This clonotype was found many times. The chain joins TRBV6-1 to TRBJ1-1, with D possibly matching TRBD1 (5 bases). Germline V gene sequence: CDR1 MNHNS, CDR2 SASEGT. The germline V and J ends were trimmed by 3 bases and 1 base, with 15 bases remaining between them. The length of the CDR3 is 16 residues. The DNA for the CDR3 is TGTGCCAGCAGTGAGTACCCCGGGACGGGGAACACTGAAGCTTTCTTT. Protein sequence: CASSEYPGTGNTEAFF.

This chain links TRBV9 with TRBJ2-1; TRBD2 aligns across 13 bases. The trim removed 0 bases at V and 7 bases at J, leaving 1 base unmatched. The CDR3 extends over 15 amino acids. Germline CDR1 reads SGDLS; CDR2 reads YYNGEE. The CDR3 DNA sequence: TGTGCCAGCAGCGTAGCGGGACTAGCGGGAAATGAGCAGTTCTTC. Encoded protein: CASSVAGLAGNEQFF.

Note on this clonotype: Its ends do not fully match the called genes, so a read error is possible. Written as DNA, the CDR3 is TGTGCCATCAGCAGAGGAGGGTCCCCCTACGAGCAGTACTTC. Protein sequence: CAISRGGSPYEQYF. The rearrangement uses TRBV15 and TRBJ2-7; D is perhaps TRBD2 (6 bases). This CDR3 is built from 14 residues. Germline-derived CDR1 and CDR2 are LNHNV and YYDKDF (reference sequence). The full variable domain, with the rest looked up from reference TRBV15 and TRBJ2-7, is DAMVIQNPRYQVTQFGKPVTLSCSQTLNHNVMYWYQQKSSQAPKLLFHYYDKDFNNEADTPDNFQSRRPNTSFCFLDIRSPGLGDTAMYLCAISRGGSPYEQYFGPGTRLTVT.

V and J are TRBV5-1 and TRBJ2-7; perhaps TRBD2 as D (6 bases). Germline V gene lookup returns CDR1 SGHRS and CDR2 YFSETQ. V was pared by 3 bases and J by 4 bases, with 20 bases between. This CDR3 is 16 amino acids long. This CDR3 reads CASSSGPGSGVYEQYF. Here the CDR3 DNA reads TGCGCCAGCAGCTCGGGCCCGGGATCGGGGGTATACGAGCAGTACTTC.

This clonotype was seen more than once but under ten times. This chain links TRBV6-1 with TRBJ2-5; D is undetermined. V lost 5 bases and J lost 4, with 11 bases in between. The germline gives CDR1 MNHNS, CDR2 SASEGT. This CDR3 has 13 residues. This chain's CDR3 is CASSYGAAETQYF. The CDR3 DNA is TGTGCCAGCAGTTACGGAGCTGCAGAGACCCAGTACTTC.

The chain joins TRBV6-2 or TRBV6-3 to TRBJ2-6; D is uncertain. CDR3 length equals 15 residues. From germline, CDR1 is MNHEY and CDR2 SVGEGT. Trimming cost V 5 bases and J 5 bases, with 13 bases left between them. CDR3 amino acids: CASSPDQVWANVLTF. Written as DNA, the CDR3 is TGTGCCAGCAGTCCGGACCAGGTTTGGGCCAACGTCCTGACTTTC.

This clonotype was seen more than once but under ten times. Here the CDR3 reads CASSPGLAGEFF. The CDR3 DNA follows: TGTGCCAGCAGTCCCGGACTAGCGGGGGAGTTCTTC. The rearrangement joins TRBV12-3 or TRBV12-4 to TRBJ2-1; 13 nucleotides agree with TRBD2. This CDR3 is 12 amino acids long. Trimming at V came to 5 bases and at J to 14 bases, leaving 3 bases not matched to a gene.

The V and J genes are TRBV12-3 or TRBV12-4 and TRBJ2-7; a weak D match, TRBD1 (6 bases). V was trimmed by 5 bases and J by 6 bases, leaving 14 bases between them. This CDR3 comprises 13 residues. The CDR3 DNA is TGTGCCAGCAGTCTTCTCCAGGGGTTCGAGCAGTACTTC. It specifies CASSLLQGFEQYF.

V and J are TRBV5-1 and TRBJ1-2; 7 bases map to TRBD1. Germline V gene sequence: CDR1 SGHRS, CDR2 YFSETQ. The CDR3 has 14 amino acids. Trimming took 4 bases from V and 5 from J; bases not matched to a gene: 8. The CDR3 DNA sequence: TGCGCCAGCAGCCCCGGACAGGAGTTATATGGCTACACCTTC. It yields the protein CASSPGQELYGYTF.